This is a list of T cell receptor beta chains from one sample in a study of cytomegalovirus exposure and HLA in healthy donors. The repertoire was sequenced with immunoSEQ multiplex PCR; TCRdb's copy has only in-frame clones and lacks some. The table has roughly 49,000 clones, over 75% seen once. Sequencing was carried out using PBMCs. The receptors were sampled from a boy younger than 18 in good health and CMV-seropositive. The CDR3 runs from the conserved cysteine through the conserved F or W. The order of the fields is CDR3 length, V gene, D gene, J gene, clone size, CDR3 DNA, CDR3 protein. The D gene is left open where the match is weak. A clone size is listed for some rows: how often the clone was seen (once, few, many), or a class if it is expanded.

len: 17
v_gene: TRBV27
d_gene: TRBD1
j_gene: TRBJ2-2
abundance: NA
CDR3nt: TGTGCCAGCAGTTTAACTGGGACAGCAGCTAACACCGGGGAGCTGTTTTTT
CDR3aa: CASSLTGTAANTGELFF

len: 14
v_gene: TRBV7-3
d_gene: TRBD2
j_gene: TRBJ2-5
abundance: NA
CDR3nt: TGTGCCAGCAGCGACGGCGGGGGGAAAGAGACCCAGTACTTC
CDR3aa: CASSDGGGKETQYF

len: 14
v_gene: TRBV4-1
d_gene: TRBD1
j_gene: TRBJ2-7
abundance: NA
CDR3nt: TGCGCCAGCAGCCCCCGACAGGGACCCTACGAGCAGTACTTC
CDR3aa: CASSPRQGPYEQYF

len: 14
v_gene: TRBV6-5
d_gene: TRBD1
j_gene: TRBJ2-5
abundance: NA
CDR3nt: TGTGCCAGCAGTTCGGGACAGGGGCGGGAGACCCAGTACTTC
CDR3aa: CASSSGQGRETQYF

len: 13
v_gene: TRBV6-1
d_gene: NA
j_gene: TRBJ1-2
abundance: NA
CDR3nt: TGTGCCAGCAGAGTTCTTACAGGGATCGGCTACACCTTC
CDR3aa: CASRVLTGIGYTF

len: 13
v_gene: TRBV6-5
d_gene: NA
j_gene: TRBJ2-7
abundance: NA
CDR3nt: TGTGCCAGCAGAATGCCAGGGTCCTACGAGCAGTACTTC
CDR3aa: CASRMPGSYEQYF

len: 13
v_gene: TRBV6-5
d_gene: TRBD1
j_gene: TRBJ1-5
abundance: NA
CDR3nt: TGTGCCAGCTCAGGGGGGATGAATCAGCCCCAGCATTTT
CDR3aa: CASSGGMNQPQHF

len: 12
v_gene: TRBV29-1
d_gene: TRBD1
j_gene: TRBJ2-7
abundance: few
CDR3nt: TGCAGCGCTCGGGACAGTACCTACGAGCAGTACTTC
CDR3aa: CSARDSTYEQYF

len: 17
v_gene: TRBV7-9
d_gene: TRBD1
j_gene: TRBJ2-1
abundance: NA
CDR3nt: TGTGCCAGCAGCTTCTCCCTACGGGACAGCTCCTACAATGAGCAGTTCTTC
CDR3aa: CASSFSLRDSSYNEQFF

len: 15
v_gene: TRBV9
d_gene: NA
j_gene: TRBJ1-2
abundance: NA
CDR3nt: TGTGCCAGCAGCGTAGAAGAGGGAGGTAACTATGGCTACACCTTC
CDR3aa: CASSVEEGGNYGYTF

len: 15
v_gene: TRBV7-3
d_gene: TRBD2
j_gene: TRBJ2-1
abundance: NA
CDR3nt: TGTGCCAGCAGCTTATCTAGCGGGGGGTACAATGAGCAGTTCTTC
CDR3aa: CASSLSSGGYNEQFF

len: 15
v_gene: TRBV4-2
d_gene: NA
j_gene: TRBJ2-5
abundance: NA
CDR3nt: TGTGCCAGCAGCCAAGAAAAGTCAGGAACCGAGACCCAGTACTTC
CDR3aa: CASSQEKSGTETQYF

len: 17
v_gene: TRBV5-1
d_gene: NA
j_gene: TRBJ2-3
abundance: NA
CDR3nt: TGCGCCAGCAGCTTTACCCTCGGGGGACAGAGCACAGATACGCAGTATTTT
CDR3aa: CASSFTLGGQSTDTQYF

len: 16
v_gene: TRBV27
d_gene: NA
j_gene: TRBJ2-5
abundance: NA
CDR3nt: TGTGCCAGCAGGGAGCTTTCGGGACTCCCTACGGAGACCCAGTACTTC
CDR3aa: CASRELSGLPTETQYF

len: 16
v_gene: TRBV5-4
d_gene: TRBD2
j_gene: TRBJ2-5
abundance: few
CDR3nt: TGTGCCAGCAGCTTGGCCGGACTAGCGGGGTTAGAGACCCAGTACTTC
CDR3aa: CASSLAGLAGLETQYF

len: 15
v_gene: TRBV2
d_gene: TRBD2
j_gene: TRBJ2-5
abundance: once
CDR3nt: TGTGCCAGCCGACCCCTAGCGGGGGTCCAAGAGACCCAGTACTTC
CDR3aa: CASRPLAGVQETQYF

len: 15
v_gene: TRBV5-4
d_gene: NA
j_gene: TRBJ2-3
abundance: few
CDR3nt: TGTGCCAGCAGCTTGGGGGCAGGGGAAGCAGATACGCAGTATTTT
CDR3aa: CASSLGAGEADTQYF

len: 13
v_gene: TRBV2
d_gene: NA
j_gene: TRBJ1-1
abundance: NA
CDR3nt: TGTGCCAGCAGTGAATTTGTAACAAGTGAAGCTTTCTTT
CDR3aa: CASSEFVTSEAFF

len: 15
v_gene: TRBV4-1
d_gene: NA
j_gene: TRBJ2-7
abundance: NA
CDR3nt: TGCGCCAGCAGCCCACAAAAGGCGACAGGAGGCGAGCAGTACTTC
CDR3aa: CASSPQKATGGEQYF

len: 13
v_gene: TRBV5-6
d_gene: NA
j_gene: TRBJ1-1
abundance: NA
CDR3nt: TGTGCCAGCAGCTTGATACGGTACACTGAAGCTTTCTTT
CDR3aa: CASSLIRYTEAFF

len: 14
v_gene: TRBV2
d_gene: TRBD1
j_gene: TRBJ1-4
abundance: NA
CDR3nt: TGTGCCAGCAGACCTGGACAGGGAGATGAAAAACTGTTTTTT
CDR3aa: CASRPGQGDEKLFF

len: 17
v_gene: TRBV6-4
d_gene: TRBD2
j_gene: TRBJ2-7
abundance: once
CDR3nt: TGTGCCAGCACCCCGACTAGCGGGGGCCCTCTGGACTACGAGCAGTACTTC
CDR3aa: CASTPTSGGPLDYEQYF

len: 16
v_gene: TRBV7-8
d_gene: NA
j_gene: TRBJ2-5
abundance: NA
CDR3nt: TGTGCCAGCAGCTCGCGAACTAGTGGCGGCCAAGAGACCCAGTACTTC
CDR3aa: CASSSRTSGGQETQYF

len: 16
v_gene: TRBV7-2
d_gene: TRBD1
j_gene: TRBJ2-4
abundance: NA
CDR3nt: TGTGCCAGCAGCTTACCAGGGAGGACAGGGATGAACATTCAGTACTTC
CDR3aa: CASSLPGRTGMNIQYF

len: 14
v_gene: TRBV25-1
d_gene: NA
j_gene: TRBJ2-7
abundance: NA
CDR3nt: TGTGCCCCCCCCCTAGGGCAGGGGTTCTACGAGCAGTACTTC
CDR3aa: CAPPLGQGFYEQYF

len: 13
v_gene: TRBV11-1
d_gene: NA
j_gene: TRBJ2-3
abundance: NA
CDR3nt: TGTGCCAGCAGCTGGAGAAGTGCAGATACGCAGTATTTT
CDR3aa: CASSWRSADTQYF

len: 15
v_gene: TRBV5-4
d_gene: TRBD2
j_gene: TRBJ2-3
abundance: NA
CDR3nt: TGTGCCAGCAGCTCACCTAGCGGGGGAACAGATACGCAGTATTTT
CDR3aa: CASSSPSGGTDTQYF

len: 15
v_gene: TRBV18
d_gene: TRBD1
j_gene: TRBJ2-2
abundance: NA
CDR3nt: TGTGCCAGCTGGAACCGGGACAGCAACACCGGGGAGCTGTTTTTT
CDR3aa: CASWNRDSNTGELFF

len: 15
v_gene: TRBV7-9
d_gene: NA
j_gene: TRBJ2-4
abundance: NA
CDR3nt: TGTGCCAGCAGCCTACCCGCGGGACAGAAAAACATTCAGTACTTC
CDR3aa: CASSLPAGQKNIQYF

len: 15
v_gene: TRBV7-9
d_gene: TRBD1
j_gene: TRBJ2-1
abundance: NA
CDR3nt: TGTGCCAGCAGCTTAGAACAGGGGCGCTACAATGAGCAGTTCTTC
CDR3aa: CASSLEQGRYNEQFF

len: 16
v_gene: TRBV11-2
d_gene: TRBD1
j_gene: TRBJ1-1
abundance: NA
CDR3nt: TGTGCCAGCAGCCTACCGGGACAGGGGAAAGGCACTGAAGCTTTCTTT
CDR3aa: CASSLPGQGKGTEAFF

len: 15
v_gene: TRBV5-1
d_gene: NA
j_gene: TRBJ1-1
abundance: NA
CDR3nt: TGCGCCAGCAGCCCGTACTATCAGAGGAACACTGAAGCTTTCTTT
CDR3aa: CASSPYYQRNTEAFF

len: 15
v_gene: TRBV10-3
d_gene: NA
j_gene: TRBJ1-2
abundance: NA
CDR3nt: TGTGCCATCAGTGAGAGGCCGGACAGCGAGACCGGCTACACCTTC
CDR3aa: CAISERPDSETGYTF

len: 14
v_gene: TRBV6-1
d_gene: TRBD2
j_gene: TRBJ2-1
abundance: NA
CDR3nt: TGTGCCAGCAGCCCCGGGGGGGCCAAAGTTGAGCAGTTCTTC
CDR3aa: CASSPGGAKVEQFF

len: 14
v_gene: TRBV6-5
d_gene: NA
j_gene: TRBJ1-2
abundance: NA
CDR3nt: TGTGCCAGCATCAAAAGAGGAGGGGCCTATGGCTACACCTTC
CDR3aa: CASIKRGGAYGYTF

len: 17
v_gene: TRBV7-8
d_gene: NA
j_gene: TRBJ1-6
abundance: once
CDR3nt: TGTGCCAGCAGCTTTCGACAGCTTCGCTCCTATAATTCACCCCTCCACTTT
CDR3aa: CASSFRQLRSYNSPLHF

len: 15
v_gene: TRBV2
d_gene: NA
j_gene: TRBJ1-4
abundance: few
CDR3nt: TGTGCCAGCAGGCACCGGGGGGCGACTAATGAAAAACTGTTTTTT
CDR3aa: CASRHRGATNEKLFF

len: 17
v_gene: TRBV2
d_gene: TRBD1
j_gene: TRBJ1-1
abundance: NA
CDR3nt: TGTGCCAGCAGTGAGGGGCCTAAAATAGGGGGCATAAAGGGGGCTTTCTTT
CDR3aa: CASSEGPKIGGIKGAFF

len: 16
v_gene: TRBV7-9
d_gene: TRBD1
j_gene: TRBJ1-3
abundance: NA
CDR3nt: TGTGCCAGCAGCTTAGGAGGGGGCGGCTCTGGAAACACCATATATTTT
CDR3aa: CASSLGGGGSGNTIYF

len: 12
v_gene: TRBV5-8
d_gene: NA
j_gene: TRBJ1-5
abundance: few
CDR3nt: TGTGCCAGCAGCTTCCCCAGGTCGCCCCAGCATTTT
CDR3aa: CASSFPRSPQHF

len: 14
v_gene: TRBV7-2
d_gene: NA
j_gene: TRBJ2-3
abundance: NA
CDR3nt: TGTGCCAGCAGCTTGGGGCAGGGGTTTAATACGCAGTATTTT
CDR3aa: CASSLGQGFNTQYF

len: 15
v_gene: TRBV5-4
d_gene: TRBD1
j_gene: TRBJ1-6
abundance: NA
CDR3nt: TGTGCCAGCAGCGCAAACCGACAGGGGAATTCACCCCTCCACTTT
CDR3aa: CASSANRQGNSPLHF

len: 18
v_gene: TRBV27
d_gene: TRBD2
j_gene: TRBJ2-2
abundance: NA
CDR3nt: TGTGCCAGCAGTTTAGTAGCGGGGGCCACGCCTTACACCGGGGAGCTGTTTTTT
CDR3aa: CASSLVAGATPYTGELFF